This T cell receptor beta chain was identified in a study of CD8+CD57+ T cells in acquired aplastic anemia listed by TCRdb under 2018. With respect to the entire study: DNA extracted from sorted CD4+ and CD8+ cells had a mean of roughly 3.4 ug, with a range of roughly 0.18 to 27.4 ug. CD8+CD57+ expansion was defined as a frequency above the mean frequency observed in healthy subjects.

Findings and caveats that apply to the study as a whole: No significant difference in CD8+ Simpson's diversity was found between patients and healthy controls (P=0.060). Although roughly 30 CD8+ CDR3 sequences were shared by patients and controls, these sequences appeared highly expressed in patients and within the immunodominant clones of patients.

This clonotype came up a few times. Its antigen is unknown. No base qualities exist here, and no much larger clone lies one base off it. Flow cytometry had shown CD8+CD57+ cell expansion in the patients selected for sequencing. All patients had severe acquired aplastic anemia diagnosed by International Study of Aplastic Anemia and Agranulocytosis and Camitta criteria. At the time blood was sampled, none of the patients had received any therapy. In this study, sorted CD4+ and CD8+ T cells from the blood of healthy subjects and of severe aplastic anemia patients had their TCR repertoires deep-sequenced. In the USA, patient enrollment took place under clinicaltrials.gov protocols 00001620, 01623167, 00001397, 00071045, 00081523 and 00961064. Ficoll-Paque density gradient centrifugation was used to isolate peripheral blood mononuclear cells. Before DNA was extracted, CD4+ and CD8+ T cells were sorted using either FACS or magnetic beads.

For CDR1 and CDR2, the germline V gene (reference sequence) lists GTSNPN and SVGIG. V sheds 2 bases and J sheds 5 bases, leaving 8 bases between their ends. Including the terminal cysteine and phenylalanine, the CDR3 comprises 12 residues. CDR3 DNA is the only sequence kept; it has 36 bases, read in frame from the first base. Genomic DNA served as template for TCR beta VDJ combination and CDR3 sequence profiling. An Illumina HiSeq 2000 was used for TCR repertoire sequencing. In the authors' own workflow: TRBV/TRBJ rearrangement plots, CDR3 size and DJ length profiles, and Simpson's diversity index were used to assess repertoires. The immunodominant clone was defined as the most abundant DNA sequence in deep sequencing data. CDR3 amino acid sequences were screened for sharing across subjects and were compared with published repertoires and the VDJdb database. TCRdb ran its own pipeline on the public reads, namely fastp trimming at Q25 and MiXCR clone calling, and kept in-frame beta chains. A single entry per CDR3 protein holds the most common genes and DNA from its merged rows. TCRdb, not the authors, supplied the V and J calls. The sample data list about 180,000 distinct CDR3 sequences, and 45% to 60% of these were observed just once. Around 13% of the sample comes from the top ten.

In this chain, TRBV30 is recombined with TRBJ2-3; no D gene can be assigned with confidence. This clonotype was sampled from a human donor with aplastic anemia. The source material was sorted CD4+, CD8+, or CD8+CD57+ T cells (not recorded which) from PBMCs. The CDR3 amino acid sequence is: CAWSSGEDTQYF. The nucleotides are TGTGCCTGGAGTTCAGGTGAAGATACGCAGTATTTT.